Here is one TCR beta chain with its context. As yet, its antigen is unknown. With 8 bases clipped from V and 3 bases from J, the junction kept 5 bases outside the gene matches. This CDR3 region has 13 residues. Per germline, CDR1 SGHNT and CDR2 YENEEA. This sample is drawn from a study of T cell responses to AZD1222 COVID-19 vaccine. The study, taken as a whole, reports: Nearly half of spike-specific TCRs reportedly target variant regions that are unmutated in the B.1.351 and B.1.1.7 variants. The study found vaccine-associated CD4 TCRs spanning spike, dominant at 160-218 and 743-854. Clonal diversity may have been underestimated, and the donors were mostly white British, with more females than males.

Some clones are missing from TCRdb's copy, which holds only in-frame ones; the method was immunoSEQ multiplex PCR. The profile covers 150,000 to 180,000 clones, with around 89% appearing a single time and approximately 3.1% taken by the ten largest. The source was peripheral blood, collected on day 0 of AZD1222 vaccination. J is TRBJ2-7 and V is TRBV11-3; 9 bases line up with TRBD1. The sequence derives from an adult in good health. The CDR3 is CASGETGGYEQYF. CDR3 in DNA: TGTGCCAGCGGGGAGACAGGGGGCTACGAGCAGTACTTC.